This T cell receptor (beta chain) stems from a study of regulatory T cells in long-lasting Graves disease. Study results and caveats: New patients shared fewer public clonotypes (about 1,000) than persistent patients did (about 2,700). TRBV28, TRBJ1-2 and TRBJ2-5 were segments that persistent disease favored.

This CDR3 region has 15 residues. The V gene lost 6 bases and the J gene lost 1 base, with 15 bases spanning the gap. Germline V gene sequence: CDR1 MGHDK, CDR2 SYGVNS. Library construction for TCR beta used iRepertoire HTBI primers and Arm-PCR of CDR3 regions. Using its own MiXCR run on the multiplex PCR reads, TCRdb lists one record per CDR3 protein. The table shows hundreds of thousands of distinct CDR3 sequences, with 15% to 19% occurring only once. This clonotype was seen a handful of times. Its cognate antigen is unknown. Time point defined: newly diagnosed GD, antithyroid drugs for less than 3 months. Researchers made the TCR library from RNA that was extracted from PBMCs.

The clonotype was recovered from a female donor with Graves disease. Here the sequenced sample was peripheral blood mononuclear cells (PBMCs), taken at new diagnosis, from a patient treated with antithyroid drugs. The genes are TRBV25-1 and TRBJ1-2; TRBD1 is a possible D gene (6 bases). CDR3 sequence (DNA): TGTGCCAGCAGCGACACAGGGATGGGTAACTATGGCTACACCTTC. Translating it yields CASSDTGMGNYGYTF.